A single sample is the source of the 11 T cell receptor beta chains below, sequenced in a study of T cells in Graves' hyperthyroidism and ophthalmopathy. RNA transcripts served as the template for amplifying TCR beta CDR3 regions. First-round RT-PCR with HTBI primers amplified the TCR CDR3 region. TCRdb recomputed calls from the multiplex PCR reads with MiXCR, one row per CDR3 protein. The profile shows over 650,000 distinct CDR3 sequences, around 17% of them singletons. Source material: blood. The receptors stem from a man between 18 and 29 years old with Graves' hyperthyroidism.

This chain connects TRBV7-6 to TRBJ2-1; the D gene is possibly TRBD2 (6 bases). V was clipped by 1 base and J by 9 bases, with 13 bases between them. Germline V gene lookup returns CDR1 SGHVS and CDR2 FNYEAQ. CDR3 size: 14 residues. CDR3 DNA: TGTGCCAGCAGCTTAGTTTCTAGCGCTAGTGAGCAGTTCTTC. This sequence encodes CASSLVSSASEQFF.

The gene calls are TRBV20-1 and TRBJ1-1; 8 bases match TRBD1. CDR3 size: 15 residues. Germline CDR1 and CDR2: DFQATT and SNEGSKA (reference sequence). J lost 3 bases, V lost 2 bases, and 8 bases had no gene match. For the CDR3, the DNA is TGCAGTGCTAGACTGGCAGGGGGCCGGTACACTGAAGCTTTCTTT. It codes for CSARLAGGRYTEAFF.

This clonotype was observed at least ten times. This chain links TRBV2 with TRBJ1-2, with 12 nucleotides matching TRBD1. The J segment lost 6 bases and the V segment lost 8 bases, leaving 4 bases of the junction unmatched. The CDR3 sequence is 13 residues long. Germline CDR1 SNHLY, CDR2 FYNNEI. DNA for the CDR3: TGTGCCAGCGGGACAGGGGGCTTCGATGGCTACACCTTC. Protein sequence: CASGTGGFDGYTF.

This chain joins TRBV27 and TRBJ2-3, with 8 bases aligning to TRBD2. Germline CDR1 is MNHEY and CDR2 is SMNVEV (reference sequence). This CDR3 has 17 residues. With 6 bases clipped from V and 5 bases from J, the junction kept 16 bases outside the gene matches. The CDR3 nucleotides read TGTGCCAGCAGGACCTTCCTTCCCGGGAGGGTGGGAGATACGCAGTATTTT. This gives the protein CASRTFLPGRVGDTQYF.

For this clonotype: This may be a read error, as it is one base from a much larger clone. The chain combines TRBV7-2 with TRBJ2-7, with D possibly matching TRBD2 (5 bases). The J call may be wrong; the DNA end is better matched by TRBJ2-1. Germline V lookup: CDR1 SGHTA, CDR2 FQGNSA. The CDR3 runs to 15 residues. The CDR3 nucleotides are TGTGCCAGCAGCTTAGCGGCGGGCGTTGTCTACGAGCAGTTCTTC. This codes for CASSLAAGVVYEQFF.

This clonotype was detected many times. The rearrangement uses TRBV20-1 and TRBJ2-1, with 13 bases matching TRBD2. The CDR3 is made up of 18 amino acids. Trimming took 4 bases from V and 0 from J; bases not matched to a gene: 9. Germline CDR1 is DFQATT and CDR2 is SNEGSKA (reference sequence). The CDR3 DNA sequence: TGCAGTGCTACCTGGACTAGCGGGAGATTTGGCTCCTACAATGAGCAGTTCTTC. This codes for CSATWTSGRFGSYNEQFF.

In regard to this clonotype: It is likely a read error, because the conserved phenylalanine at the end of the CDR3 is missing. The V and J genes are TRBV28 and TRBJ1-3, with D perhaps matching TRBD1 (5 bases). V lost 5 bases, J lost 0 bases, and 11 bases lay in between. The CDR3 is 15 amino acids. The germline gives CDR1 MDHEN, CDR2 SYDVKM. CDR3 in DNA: TGTGCCAGCAGTGAGGGGACGAGCTCTGGAAACACCATATATCTT. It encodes CASSEGTSSGNTIYL.

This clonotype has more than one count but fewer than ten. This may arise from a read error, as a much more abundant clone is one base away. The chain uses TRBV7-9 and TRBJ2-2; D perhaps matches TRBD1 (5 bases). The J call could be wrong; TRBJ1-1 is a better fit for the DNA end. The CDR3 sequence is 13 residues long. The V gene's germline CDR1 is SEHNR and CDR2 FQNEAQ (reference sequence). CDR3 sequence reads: CASSGRGGTGAFF. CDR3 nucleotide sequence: TGTGCCAGCAGTGGACGGGGGGGGACTGGAGCTTTCTTT.

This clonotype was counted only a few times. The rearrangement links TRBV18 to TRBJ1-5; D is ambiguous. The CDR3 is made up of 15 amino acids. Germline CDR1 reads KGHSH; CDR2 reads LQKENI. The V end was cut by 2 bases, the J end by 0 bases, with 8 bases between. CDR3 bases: TGTGCCAGCTCACCAAGGCGGTTTAGCAATCAGCCCCAGCATTTT. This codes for CASSPRRFSNQPQHF.

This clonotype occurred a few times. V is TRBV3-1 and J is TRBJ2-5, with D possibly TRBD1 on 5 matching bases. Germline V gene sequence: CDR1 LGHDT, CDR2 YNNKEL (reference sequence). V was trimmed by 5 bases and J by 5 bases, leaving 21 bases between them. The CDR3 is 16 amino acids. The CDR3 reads CASSSPPTGSWETQYF. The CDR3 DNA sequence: TGTGCCAGCAGCTCCCCCCCCACAGGTTCCTGGGAGACCCAGTACTTC.

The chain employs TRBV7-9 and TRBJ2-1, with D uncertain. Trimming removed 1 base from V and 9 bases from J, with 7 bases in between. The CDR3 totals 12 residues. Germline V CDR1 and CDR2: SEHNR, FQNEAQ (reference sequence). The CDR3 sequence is CASSLDGLEQFF. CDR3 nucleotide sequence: TGTGCCAGCAGCTTAGACGGTCTTGAGCAGTTCTTC.